The next 2 T cell receptor beta chains were all read from a single sample in a study of blood T cell repertoires in COVID-19. Measured with immunoSEQ multiplex PCR; TCRdb has only the in-frame clones, and not every one. The sample records 120,000 to 150,000 clones, approximately 80% being singletons. Sequenced input: peripheral blood. The receptors come from a human donor in a cohort sampled during active COVID-19.

The rearrangement links TRBV7-2 to TRBJ2-3; 9 bases align to TRBD2. The CDR3 loop spans 16 amino acids. The V segment lost 1 base and the J segment 3 bases; nucleotides outside the gene matches: 5. The germline gives CDR1 SGHTA, CDR2 FQGNSA. The CDR3 sequence is CASSLVISGGTDTQYF. The CDR3 region has the DNA TGTGCCAGCAGCTTAGTCATTAGCGGGGGTACAGATACGCAGTATTTT.

The rearrangement uses TRBV6-2 or TRBV6-3 and TRBJ2-4; tentative D call: TRBD1 (6 bases). The CDR3 has 13 residues. Trimming took off 5 bases at V and 12 bases at J, with 17 bases between the two ends. Looked up from germline, CDR1 is MNHEY and CDR2 is SVGEGT. In nucleotides, the CDR3 is TGTGCCAGCAGTAACAGGGCCCCTCTTTATCAGTACTTC. Translating gives CASSNRAPLYQYF.